This TCR beta chain was documented in a study of T cells after yellow fever vaccination. In TCRdb, the 5' RACE reads were re-called with MiXCR into one record per CDR3 protein. The data hold fewer than 350,000 distinct CDR3 sequences, with around 3.9% observed a single time. As regards this clonotype: Its antigen is unidentified.

Broader study findings: Post-booster reappearance was seen for most primary-vaccination clones (roughly 97% CD4, around 90% CD8).

V shed 0 bases and J shed 1 base, with 12 bases lying between them. The CDR3 has 17 residues. CDR1 is MNHEY and CDR2 is SMNVEV in the germline V gene (reference sequence). V gene TRBV27 combines with J gene TRBJ2-2; no definite D call. This sample comprised PBMCs, obtained on the day of the yellow fever booster vaccination. The sequence was collected from a man aged 18 to 29 who received the YFV17D yellow fever vaccine. The CDR3 reads CASSLSSRSMNTGELFF. The CDR3 DNA is TGTGCCAGCAGTTTATCCTCCAGGTCAATGAACACCGGGGAGCTGTTTTTT.